This entry lists 13 T cell receptor beta chains sequenced from one sample in a study of shared clonotypes between healthy human individuals. Naive CD8 cells lacked CD45RO, underwent positive selection for CCR7 and left out terminally differentiated effector memory CD45RA+ cells. The table came from immunoSEQ multiplex PCR; TCRdb's copy has only in-frame clones and leaves some out. The table has roughly 810,000 clones, around 96% seen once; the top ten hold around 0.21%. The sample was naive CD8+ T cells sorted from blood. These receptors originate from a man in his thirties or forties in good health.

The V and J genes are TRBV10-3 and TRBJ2-3; 8 bases agree with TRBD2. Germline CDR1 ENHRY, CDR2 SYGVKD. V gave up 10 bases and J gave up 1 base; unmatched junction bases: 10. The CDR3 length is 15 residues. The CDR3 bases are TGTGCCACCTTGGGGCGGGAGGTCGGCACAGATACGCAGTATTTT. Amino acid sequence: CATLGREVGTDTQYF.

The chain recombines TRBV4-1 with TRBJ1-5, with 7 nucleotides matching TRBD1. Germline V CDR1 and CDR2: MGHRA, YSYEKL. This CDR3 has 15 residues. V dropped 0 bases and J dropped 4; count of bases not matched to a gene: 3. The CDR3 reads CASSQDPRGNQPQHF. The CDR3 coding sequence is TGCGCCAGCAGCCAAGACCCCAGGGGGAATCAGCCCCAGCATTTT.

The V gene is TRBV7-9, the J gene TRBJ1-2; 7 positions agree with TRBD1. Germline CDR1 and CDR2: SEHNR and FQNEAQ (reference sequence). This CDR3 has 15 amino acids. V trimming: 5 bases; J trimming: 3 bases; junction bases outside the gene matches: 9. The CDR3 loop is CASSNPPGTDYGYTF. CDR3 DNA sequence: TGTGCCAGCAGCAACCCACCCGGGACAGACTATGGCTACACCTTC. The full variable domain, in which reference TRBV7-9 and TRBJ1-2 provide the parts outside the CDR3, is DTGVSQNPRHKITKRGQNVTFRCDPISEHNRLYWYRQTLGQGPEFLTYFQNEAQLEKSRLLSDRFSAERPKGSFSTLEIQRTEQGDSAMYLCASSNPPGTDYGYTFGSGTRLTVV.

The CDR3 sequence is CASSPRRGYQETQYF. CDR3 nucleotide sequence: TGTGCCAGCAGCCCAAGACGGGGTTACCAAGAGACCCAGTACTTC. The rearrangement joins TRBV7-2 to TRBJ2-5, with D possibly being TRBD2 (5 bases). The CDR3 consists of 15 residues. With 5 bases removed from V and 0 bases from J, the gap between germline ends came to 13 bases. Per germline, CDR1 SGHTA and CDR2 FQGNSA.

This sequence joins TRBV11-2 and TRBJ2-7; 10 nucleotides line up with TRBD2. The CDR3 sequence is 16 residues long. J gave up 6 bases and V 4 bases, and 12 bases lay outside the gene matches. The germline V gene encodes CDR1 SGHAT and CDR2 FQNNGV. The CDR3 spells CASSSMKLAGVGEQYF. CDR3 DNA: TGTGCCAGCAGCTCCATGAAGCTAGCGGGAGTAGGCGAGCAGTACTTC.

V and J are TRBV13 and TRBJ2-7; D might be TRBD1 or TRBD2, each matching 6 bases. The germline V gene has CDR1 PRHDT and CDR2 FYEKMQ (reference sequence). Deletions cut 4 bases from V and 0 bases from J, with 19 bases between. The CDR3 extends over 17 amino acids. CDR3 in amino acids: CASSSLGGRGPSYEQYF. The CDR3 DNA sequence: TGTGCCAGCAGCTCCCTAGGGGGGCGGGGCCCCTCCTACGAGCAGTACTTC.

The V call is TRBV7-9, the J call TRBJ2-2; the match to TRBD1 covers 8 bases. CDR1 is SEHNR, CDR2 FQNEAQ, per germline (reference sequence). With V trimmed by 1 base and J by 3 bases, 1 base remained unmatched. This CDR3 is built from 15 residues. The CDR3 sequence is CASSLVQGDTGELFF. CDR3 sequence (DNA): TGTGCCAGCAGCTTAGTACAGGGGGACACCGGGGAGCTGTTTTTT.

A single count supports this clone. This sequence joins TRBV4-3 and TRBJ2-1, with 9 bases aligning to TRBD2. Germline V gene sequence: CDR1 LGHNA, CDR2 YSLEER. V shed 4 bases and J 1 base; nucleotides not matched to a gene: 5. The CDR3 is made up of 16 amino acids. The CDR3 sequence is CASSPLAGESYNEQFF. CDR3 DNA sequence: TGCGCCAGCAGCCCATTAGCGGGAGAATCCTACAATGAGCAGTTCTTC.

The rearrangement links TRBV6-1 to TRBJ1-5; D remains unclear. CDR1 is MNHNS and CDR2 is SASEGT in the germline V gene. The CDR3 loop spans 14 amino acids. Trimming pared 2 bases from V and 7 bases from J, leaving 12 bases between. DNA of the CDR3: TGTGCCAGCAGTGAATTACCGGCTGCGCAGCCCCAGCATTTT. Translating gives CASSELPAAQPQHF.

This CDR3 reads CASSLFGAGYGYTF. DNA for the CDR3: TGTGCCAGCAGTTTATTCGGCGCGGGCTATGGCTACACCTTC. The rearrangement joins TRBV28 to TRBJ1-2; D unresolved. The germline V gene has CDR1 MDHEN and CDR2 SYDVKM. The V end was cut by 1 base, the J end by 4 bases, with 10 bases between. This CDR3 comprises 14 residues.

Turning to this clone: Distinct nucleotide sequences in the sample also encode this CDR3. V and J are TRBV7-9 and TRBJ2-7; tentative D call: TRBD2 (6 bases). The CDR3 extends over 13 amino acids. V gave up 5 bases and J gave up 1 base, with 9 bases separating them. The germline CDR1 and CDR2 sequences are SEHNR and FQNEAQ (reference sequence). CDR3 amino acids: CASSPSDSYEQYF. CDR3 coding DNA: TGTGCCAGCAGCCCTAGCGATTCCTACGAGCAGTACTTC.

The V call is TRBV11-3, the J call TRBJ1-3; the D is unclear. The germline V gene has CDR1 SGHNT and CDR2 YENEEA. V lost 8 bases, J lost 1 base, and 15 bases lay in between. This CDR3 has 15 residues. The CDR3 nucleotides read TGTGCCAGCTTAGACCCGAGGGAATCTGGAAACACCATATATTTT. It translates to CASLDPRESGNTIYF.

The rearrangement links TRBV29-1 to TRBJ1-2, with D unresolved. The CDR3 covers 12 residues. With 3 bases removed from V and 8 bases from J, the gap between germline ends came to 13 bases. From germline, CDR1 is SQVTM and CDR2 ANQGSEA. As DNA, the CDR3 is TGCAGCGTTGAGGTGCCTAATGGGGGCTACACCTTC. Translated, it gives CSVEVPNGGYTF.